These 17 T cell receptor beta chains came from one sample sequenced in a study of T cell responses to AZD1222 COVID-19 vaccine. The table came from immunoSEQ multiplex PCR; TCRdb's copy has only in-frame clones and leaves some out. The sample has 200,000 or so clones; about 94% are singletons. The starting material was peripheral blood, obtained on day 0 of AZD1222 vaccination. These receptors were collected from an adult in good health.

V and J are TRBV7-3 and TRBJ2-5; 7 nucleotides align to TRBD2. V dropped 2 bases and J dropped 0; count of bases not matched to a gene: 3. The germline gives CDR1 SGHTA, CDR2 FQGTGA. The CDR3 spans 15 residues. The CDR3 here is CASSLHAGDQETQYF. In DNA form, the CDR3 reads TGTGCCAGCAGCTTACATGCGGGGGACCAAGAGACCCAGTACTTC.

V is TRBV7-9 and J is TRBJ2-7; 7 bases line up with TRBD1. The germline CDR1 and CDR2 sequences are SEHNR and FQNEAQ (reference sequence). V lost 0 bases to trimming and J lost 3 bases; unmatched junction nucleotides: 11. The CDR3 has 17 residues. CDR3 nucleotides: TGTGCCAGCAGCTTAGCAAAACGGACAGGAAGCCTCTACGAGCAGTACTTC. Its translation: CASSLAKRTGSLYEQYF.

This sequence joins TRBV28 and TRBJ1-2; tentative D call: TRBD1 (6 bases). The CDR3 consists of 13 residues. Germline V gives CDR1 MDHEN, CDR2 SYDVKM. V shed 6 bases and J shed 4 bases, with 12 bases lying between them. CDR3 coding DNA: TGTGCCAGCAGGGCTACAGGGCTCTATGGCTACACCTTC. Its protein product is CASRATGLYGYTF.

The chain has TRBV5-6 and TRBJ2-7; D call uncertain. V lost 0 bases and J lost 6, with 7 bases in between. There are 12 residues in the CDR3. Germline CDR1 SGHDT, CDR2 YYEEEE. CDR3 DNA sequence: TGTGCCAGCAGCTTGGGACCGGGCGAGCAGTACTTC. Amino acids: CASSLGPGEQYF.

The CDR3 spells CASSWDRGTNTGELFF. The DNA for the CDR3 is TGCGCCAGCAGTTGGGACAGGGGCACGAACACCGGGGAGCTGTTTTTT. The genes are TRBV5-1 and TRBJ2-2; 10 bases match TRBD1. Trimming at V came to 5 bases and at J to 0 bases, leaving 4 bases not matched to a gene. The CDR3 is made up of 16 amino acids. Germline V gene lookup returns CDR1 SGHRS and CDR2 YFSETQ.

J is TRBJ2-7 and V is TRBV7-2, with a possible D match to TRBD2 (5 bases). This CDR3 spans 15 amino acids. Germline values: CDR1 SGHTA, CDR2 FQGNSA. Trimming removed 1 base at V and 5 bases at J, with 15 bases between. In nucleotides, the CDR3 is TGTGCCAGCAGCTTAGGATGGCTAGCAGTAGACGAGCAGTACTTC. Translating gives CASSLGWLAVDEQYF.

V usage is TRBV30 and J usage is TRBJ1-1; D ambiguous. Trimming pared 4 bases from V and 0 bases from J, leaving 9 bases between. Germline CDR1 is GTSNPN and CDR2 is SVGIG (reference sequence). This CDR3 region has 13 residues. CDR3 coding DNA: TGTGCCTGGAACAGAGTACTGAACACTGAAGCTTTCTTT. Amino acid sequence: CAWNRVLNTEAFF.

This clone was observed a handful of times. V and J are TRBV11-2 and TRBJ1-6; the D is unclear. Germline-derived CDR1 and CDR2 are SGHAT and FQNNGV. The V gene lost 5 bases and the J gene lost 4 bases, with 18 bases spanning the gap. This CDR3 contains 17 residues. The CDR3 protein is CASSPGGHDYYNSPLHF. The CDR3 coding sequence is TGTGCCAGCAGCCCCGGTGGCCACGACTATTATAATTCACCCCTCCACTTT.

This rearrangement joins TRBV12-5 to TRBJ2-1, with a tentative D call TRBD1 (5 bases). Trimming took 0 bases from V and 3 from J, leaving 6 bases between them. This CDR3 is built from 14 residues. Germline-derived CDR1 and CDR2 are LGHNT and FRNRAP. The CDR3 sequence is CASGLVRGYNEQFF. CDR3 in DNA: TGTGCTAGTGGTTTGGTAAGGGGCTACAATGAGCAGTTCTTC.

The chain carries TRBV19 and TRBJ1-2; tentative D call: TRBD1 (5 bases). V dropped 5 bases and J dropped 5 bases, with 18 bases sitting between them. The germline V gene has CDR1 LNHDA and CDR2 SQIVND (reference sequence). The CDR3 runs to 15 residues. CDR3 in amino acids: CASSPSVGEVYGYTF. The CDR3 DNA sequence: TGTGCCAGTAGTCCCTCCGTGGGGGAGGTTTATGGCTACACCTTC.

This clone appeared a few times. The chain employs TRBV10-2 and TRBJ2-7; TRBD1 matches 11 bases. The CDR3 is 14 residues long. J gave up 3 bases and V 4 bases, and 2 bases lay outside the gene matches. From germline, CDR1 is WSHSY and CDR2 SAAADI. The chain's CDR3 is CASSAGTGGYEQYF. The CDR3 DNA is TGCGCCAGCAGTGCCGGGACAGGGGGCTACGAGCAGTACTTC.

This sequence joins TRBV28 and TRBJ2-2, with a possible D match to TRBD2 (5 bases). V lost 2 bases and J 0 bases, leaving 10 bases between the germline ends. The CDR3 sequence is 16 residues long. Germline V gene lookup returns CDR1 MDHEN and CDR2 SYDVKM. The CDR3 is CASSLRVGTNTGELFF. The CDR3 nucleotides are TGTGCCAGCAGTTTAAGGGTCGGGACGAACACCGGGGAGCTGTTTTTT.

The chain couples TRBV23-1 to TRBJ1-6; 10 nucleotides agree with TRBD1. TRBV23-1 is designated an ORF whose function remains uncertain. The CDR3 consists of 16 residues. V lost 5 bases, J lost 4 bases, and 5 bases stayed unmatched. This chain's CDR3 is CASSEPGQGYNSPLHF. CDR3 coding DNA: TGCGCCAGCAGTGAGCCGGGACAGGGGTATAATTCACCCCTCCACTTT.

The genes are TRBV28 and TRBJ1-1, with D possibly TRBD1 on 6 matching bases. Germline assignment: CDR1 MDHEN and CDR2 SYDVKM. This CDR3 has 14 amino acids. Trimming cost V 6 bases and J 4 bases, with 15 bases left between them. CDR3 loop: CASRLQGSATEAFF. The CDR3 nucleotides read TGTGCCAGCAGATTACAGGGATCAGCCACTGAAGCTTTCTTT.

CDR3 residues: CASSLSGGTRGHYEQYF. CDR3 coding DNA: TGTGCCAGCAGTTTATCAGGGGGTACTAGAGGCCACTACGAGCAGTACTTC. The rearrangement joins TRBV27 to TRBJ2-7; a weak D match, TRBD1 (6 bases). Trimming shortened V by 0 bases and J by 3 bases, and 18 bases separated the two germline ends. CDR3 size: 17 residues. CDR1 is MNHEY, CDR2 SMNVEV, per germline (reference sequence).

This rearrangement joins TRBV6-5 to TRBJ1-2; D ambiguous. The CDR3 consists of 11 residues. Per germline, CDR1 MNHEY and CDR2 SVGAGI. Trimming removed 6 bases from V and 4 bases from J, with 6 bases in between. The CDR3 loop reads CASSQVYGYTF. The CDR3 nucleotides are TGTGCCAGCAGCCAAGTCTATGGCTACACCTTC.

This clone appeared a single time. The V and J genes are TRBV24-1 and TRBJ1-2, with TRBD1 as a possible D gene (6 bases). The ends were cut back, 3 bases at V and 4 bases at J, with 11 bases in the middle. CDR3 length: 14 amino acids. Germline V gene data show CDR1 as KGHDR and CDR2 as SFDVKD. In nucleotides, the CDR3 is TGTGCCACCAGTGATCGTACAGGGTCCTATGGCTACACCTTC. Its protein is CATSDRTGSYGYTF.